These 20 T cell receptor beta chains originate from one sample sequenced in a study of patients and donors after allogeneic stem cell transplantation. From the RT-PCR reads, TCRdb called clonotypes with MiXCR, one entry per CDR3 protein. The data show 100,000 to 120,000 distinct CDR3 sequences, over 30% seen once. The sample taken for sequencing was blood, either unsorted or a sorted T cell fraction (not recorded which). The receptors stem from a human donor who was either an allogeneic HSCT recipient or a stem cell or donor lymphocyte infusion donor (not recorded which). It is not recorded whose cells these are; they may come from a transplant donor.

The sample holds a few counts of this clonotype. The chain couples TRBV6-6 to TRBJ1-2; D not certain. Trimming removed 0 bases at V and 13 bases at J, with 9 bases between. CDR1 and CDR2 (germline): MNHNY, SVGAGI (reference sequence). The CDR3 runs 11 residues. CDR3 sequence reads: CASSYSLSCTF. CDR3 nucleotide sequence: TGTGCCAGCAGTTACTCTCTCTCATGCACCTTC.

V gene TRBV27 combines with J gene TRBJ1-2; possible D gene TRBD1, 5 bases. Per germline, CDR1 MNHEY and CDR2 SMNVEV (reference sequence). V was pared by 6 bases and J by 8 bases, with 19 bases between. The CDR3 sequence is 14 residues long. DNA for the CDR3: TGTGCCAGCAGCCGAATCCGGGACTCCCTGGGCTACACCTTC. Translating gives CASSRIRDSLGYTF.

The chain is built from TRBV15 and TRBJ2-7; unclear D gene. The germline CDR1 and CDR2 sequences are LNHNV and YYDKDF (reference sequence). V was cut by 3 bases and J by 3 bases, with 12 bases left in between. The CDR3 is made up of 14 amino acids. The CDR3 DNA reads as TGTGCCACCAGCAGTAGGGTCCGGTTCTACGAGCAGTACTTC. Residues: CATSSRVRFYEQYF.

This clonotype came up a few times. The chain couples TRBV11-3 to TRBJ2-1; D unclear. V lost 2 bases and J 2 bases, leaving 19 bases between the germline ends. CDR1 SGHNT and CDR2 YENEEA come from the germline V gene. The CDR3 has 18 residues. Here the CDR3 DNA reads TGTGCCAGCAGCTTAAGTTGGTCGGAGCGTGTTACCTACAATGAGCAGTTCTTC. This encodes CASSLSWSERVTYNEQFF.

The V and J genes are TRBV29-1 and TRBJ2-5, with D perhaps given as TRBD1 or TRBD2 (6 bases each). The CDR3 extends over 16 amino acids. Germline V lookup: CDR1 SQVTM, CDR2 ANQGSEA. V dropped 2 bases and J dropped 5 bases, with 21 bases sitting between them. This CDR3 is CSVECNRRERGETQYF. For the CDR3, the DNA is TGCAGCGTTGAATGTAATCGGAGGGAGAGGGGGGAGACCCAGTACTTC. The full variable domain, in which reference TRBV29-1 and TRBJ2-5 provide the parts outside the CDR3, is SAVISQKPSRDICQRGTSLTIQCQVDSQVTMMFWYRQQPGQSLTLIATANQGSEATYESGFVIDKFPISRPNLTFSTLTVSNMSPEDSSIYLCSVECNRRERGETQYFGPGTRLLVL.

The V gene is TRBV6-5, the J gene TRBJ2-7; possible D gene TRBD2, 5 bases. The V end lost 1 base, the J end lost 6 bases, and 7 bases lay between the germline ends. The CDR3 consists of 12 residues. CDR1 MNHEY and CDR2 SVGAGI come from the germline V gene. The DNA of the CDR3 is TGTGCCAGCAGTTACTTCGGAGGCGAGCAGTACTTC. It translates to CASSYFGGEQYF.

This clonotype has more than one count but fewer than ten. The V gene is TRBV3-1, the J gene TRBJ1-2, with D hard to call. V lost 1 base, J lost 8 bases, and 11 bases lay in between. The CDR3 spans 13 residues. Per germline, CDR1 LGHDT and CDR2 YNNKEL (reference sequence). In nucleotides, the CDR3 is TGTGCCAGCAGCCAAGGTACATCGGAGGGCTACACCTTC. Translation: CASSQGTSEGYTF.

This chain links TRBV10-3 with TRBJ2-1; D call uncertain. The CDR3 spans 15 residues. Germline V gives CDR1 ENHRY, CDR2 SYGVKD. The V end lost 4 bases, the J end lost 6 bases, and 16 bases lay between the germline ends. CDR3 nucleotide sequence: TGTGCCATCAGTGCCACGAACTCCCCGGGCAATGAGCAGTTCTTC. Its translation is CAISATNSPGNEQFF.

The chain combines TRBV2 with TRBJ1-5; TRBD1 is a possible D gene (5 bases). Per germline, CDR1 SNHLY and CDR2 FYNNEI. The V end was cut by 4 bases, the J end by 4 bases, with 14 bases between. The CDR3 loop spans 15 amino acids. CDR3: CASSGGTGFNQPQHF. Written as DNA, the CDR3 is TGTGCCAGCAGTGGGGGGACCGGATTTAATCAGCCCCAGCATTTT.

The J gene is TRBJ2-1, the V gene TRBV9; no clear D gene. The CDR3 has 13 amino acids. The V gene's germline CDR1 is SGDLS and CDR2 YYNGEE. Trimming left V 0 bases short and J 4 bases short, with 5 bases between. In DNA, the CDR3 is TGTGCCAGCAGCGTAGGTACTTACAATGAGCAGTTCTTC. Translation gives CASSVGTYNEQFF. Supplemented by reference TRBV9 and TRBJ2-1, the full variable domain reads DSGVTQTPKHLITATGQRVTLRCSPRSGDLSVYWYQQSLDQGLQFLIQYYNGEERAKGNILERFSAQQFPDLHSELNLSSLELGDSALYFCASSVGTYNEQFFGPGTRLTVL.

This clonotype has just a few counts. The chain couples TRBV20-1 to TRBJ2-7, with D perhaps TRBD2 (5 bases). CDR3 length: 10 amino acids. The V end was cut by 3 bases, the J end by 7 bases, with 7 bases between. From germline, CDR1 is DFQATT and CDR2 SNEGSKA (reference sequence). The CDR3 protein is CSASRGEQYF. CDR3 sequence (DNA): TGCAGTGCTAGCAGAGGGGAGCAGTACTTC.

This clonotype was detected a few times. CDR3 bases: TGTGCCAGCAGCTTAGGCAGGGTTGGAAACACCATATATTTT. It specifies CASSLGRVGNTIYF. The V call is TRBV7-2, the J call TRBJ1-3; D is possibly TRBD1 (5 bases). Trimming took 1 base from V and 3 from J, leaving 7 bases between them. The CDR3 is 14 amino acids. CDR1 and CDR2 (germline): SGHTA, FQGNSA.

The rearrangement uses TRBV7-9 and TRBJ2-3, with unresolved D. CDR3 size: 14 residues. Germline assignment: CDR1 SEHNR and CDR2 FQNEAQ (reference sequence). V shed 5 bases and J shed 2 bases, with 11 bases lying between them. The CDR3 nucleotides read TGTGCCAGCAGCCTTAGCCTTCTCACAGATACGCAGTATTTT. It yields the protein CASSLSLLTDTQYF.

The rearrangement joins TRBV6-5 to TRBJ1-2; a weak D match, TRBD1 (6 bases). Trimming cost V 6 bases and J 4 bases, with 18 bases left between them. CDR1 is MNHEY and CDR2 is SVGAGI in the germline V gene. The CDR3 consists of 15 residues. The CDR3 here is CASRYDRPKGYGYTF. The CDR3, as DNA: TGTGCCAGCAGATACGACAGGCCAAAGGGCTATGGCTACACCTTC.

The chain carries TRBV15 and TRBJ1-5; D unresolved. V gave up 6 bases and J gave up 5 bases, with 11 bases separating them. The CDR3 extends over 13 amino acids. CDR1 is LNHNV and CDR2 is YYDKDF in the germline V gene (reference sequence). CDR3 coding DNA: TGTGCCACCAGAACCTGGCCGGATCAGCCCCAGCATTTT. Residues: CATRTWPDQPQHF.

The rearrangement uses TRBV29-1 and TRBJ2-3; 8 bases map to TRBD2. The CDR3 consists of 13 residues. Trimming cost V 6 bases and J 2 bases; bases outside gene matches: 4. Germline V lookup: CDR1 SQVTM, CDR2 ANQGSEA. This CDR3 is CSVSLAVTDTQYF. The CDR3 DNA follows: TGCAGCGTCTCACTAGCGGTCACAGATACGCAGTATTTT.

Only a few counts were recorded for this clonotype. The rearrangement uses TRBV20-1 and TRBJ2-2; no reliable D call. This CDR3 region has 14 residues. Germline CDR1 and CDR2: DFQATT and SNEGSKA (reference sequence). Trimming shortened V by 5 bases and J by 1 base, and 11 bases separated the two germline ends. The CDR3 region is CSAVLRMNTGELFF. In nucleotides, the CDR3 is TGCAGTGCTGTCCTCCGGATGAACACCGGGGAGCTGTTTTTT.

V gene TRBV24-1 combines with J gene TRBJ2-3; 10 positions match TRBD2. Trimming cost V 5 bases and J 2 bases; bases outside gene matches: 6. Germline CDR1 reads KGHDR; CDR2 reads SFDVKD. The CDR3 consists of 16 residues. CDR3 nucleotide sequence: TGTGCCACCAGTGTAGGTAGCGGGAGGCCCACAGATACGCAGTATTTT. Its protein is CATSVGSGRPTDTQYF.

This clonotype was counted between two and nine times. The chain carries TRBV5-1 and TRBJ1-5; D is ambiguous. The CDR3 has 14 residues. V dropped 3 bases and J dropped 0 bases, with 7 bases sitting between them. Per the germline V gene, CDR1 is SGHRS and CDR2 is YFSETQ. The CDR3 spells CASSSRHSNQPQHF. The CDR3 region has the DNA TGCGCCAGCAGCTCCAGGCATAGCAATCAGCCCCAGCATTTT.

The chain carries TRBV2 and TRBJ2-7, with D uncertain. Trimming took off 7 bases at V and 2 bases at J, with 6 bases between the two ends. This CDR3 is 11 amino acids long. The germline gives CDR1 SNHLY, CDR2 FYNNEI. In DNA form, the CDR3 reads TGTGCCAGCATTAGGGCCTACGAGCAGTACTTC. This encodes CASIRAYEQYF.